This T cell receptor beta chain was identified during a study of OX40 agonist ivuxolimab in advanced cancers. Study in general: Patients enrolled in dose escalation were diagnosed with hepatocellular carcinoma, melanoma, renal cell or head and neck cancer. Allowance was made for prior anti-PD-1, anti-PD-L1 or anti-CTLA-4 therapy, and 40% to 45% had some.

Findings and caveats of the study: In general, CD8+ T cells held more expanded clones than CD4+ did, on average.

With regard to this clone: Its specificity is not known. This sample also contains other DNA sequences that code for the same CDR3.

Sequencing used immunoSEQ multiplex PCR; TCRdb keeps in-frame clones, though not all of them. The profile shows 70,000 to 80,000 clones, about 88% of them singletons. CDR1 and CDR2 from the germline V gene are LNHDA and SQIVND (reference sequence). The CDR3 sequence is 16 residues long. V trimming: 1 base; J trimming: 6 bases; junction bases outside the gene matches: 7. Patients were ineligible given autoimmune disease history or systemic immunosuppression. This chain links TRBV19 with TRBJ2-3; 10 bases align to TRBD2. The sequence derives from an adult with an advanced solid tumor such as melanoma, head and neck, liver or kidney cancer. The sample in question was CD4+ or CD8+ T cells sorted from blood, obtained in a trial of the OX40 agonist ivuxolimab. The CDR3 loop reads CASSIGGLAGADTQYF. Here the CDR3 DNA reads TGTGCCAGTAGTATAGGGGGGCTAGCGGGAGCGGATACGCAGTATTTT.